Listed below are T cell receptor beta chains from one sample, sequenced in a study of blood T cell repertoires in COVID-19. Method: immunoSEQ multiplex PCR; TCRdb's copy keeps in-frame clones and lacks some. The table lists 200,000 to 300,000 clones, around four fifths of them singletons. The sequencing sample was made of peripheral blood. All receptors come from a woman aged 55-70 years with active or convalescent COVID-19. Each CDR3 is given with its conserved first and last residue. The D gene is left open where the match is weak. Only part of the rows carry a size: once, few, many, or a class if the clone is expanded.

clone size	J gene	V gene	D gene	CDR3 DNA	CDR3 protein
.	TRBJ2-1	TRBV11-3	TRBD2	TGTGCCAGCAGCTTAGAATCCAGCGGGACCCCCGGGGGCAATGAGCAGTTCTTC	CASSLESSGTPGGNEQFF
.	TRBJ1-4	TRBV2	.	TGTGCCAGCGGCTGGACTGGAACTAATGAAAAACTGTTTTTT	CASGWTGTNEKLFF
once	TRBJ1-4	TRBV3-1/TRBV3-2	.	TGTGCCAGCAGCCAAGATGGGGGGACTAATGAAAAACTGTTTTTT	CASSQDGGTNEKLFF
.	TRBJ2-2	TRBV6-6	.	TGTGCCAGCAGTCCTGGCTGCCCAGCGGTAAGTCACACCGGGGAGCTGTTTTTT	CASSPGCPAVSHTGELFF
.	TRBJ1-3	TRBV2	TRBD1	TGTGCCAGCAGCGAATTGGGACAGGGTGTTGGAAACACCATATATTTT	CASSELGQGVGNTIYF
.	TRBJ2-5	TRBV7-6	.	TGTGCCAGCAGCTCCCAACAGGGTCCGGATGAGACCCAGTACTTC	CASSSQQGPDETQYF
.	TRBJ1-1	TRBV5-6	.	TGTGCCAGCAGCCGAGGGGGCACTGAAGCTTTCTTT	CASSRGGTEAFF
.	TRBJ1-1	TRBV3-1/TRBV3-2	TRBD1	TGTGCCAGCAGCTCGGGGGTACAGGGGGAGACTGAAGCTTTCTTT	CASSSGVQGETEAFF
once	TRBJ1-2	TRBV10-2	.	TGCGCCAGCAGTGAGGCCGTTAGCTATGGCTACACCTTC	CASSEAVSYGYTF
.	TRBJ2-3	TRBV5-4	TRBD2	TGTGCCAGCAGTTCCGGGACTAGCCTAATAGATACGCAGTATTTT	CASSSGTSLIDTQYF
.	TRBJ2-2	TRBV5-1	.	TGCGCCAGCAGCTTGGGTGGCTTCACCGGGGAGCTGTTTTTT	CASSLGGFTGELFF
.	TRBJ1-1	TRBV6-5	TRBD1	TGTGCCAGCTGCGGGACAGGAGCCACTGAAGCTTTCTTT	CASCGTGATEAFF
few	TRBJ2-3	TRBV29-1	.	TGCAGCGTTGAAGACCGAGGCACAGATACGCAGTATTTT	CSVEDRGTDTQYF
once	TRBJ2-2	TRBV10-1	TRBD1	TGCGCCAGCGGACCCCGGGACAGGGTGGACACCGGGGAGCTGTTTTTT	CASGPRDRVDTGELFF
.	TRBJ2-1	TRBV5-5	.	TGTGCCAGCAACACAGAAACATACTACAATGAGCAGTTCTTC	CASNTETYYNEQFF
.	TRBJ1-1	TRBV6-5	.	TGTGCCAGCAGTAGGACAGTGAACACTGAAGCTTTCTTT	CASSRTVNTEAFF
.	TRBJ2-7	TRBV7-6	TRBD2	TGTGCCAGCAGCTTAGGGCACGGACTAGCGGACCCGTCCTACGAGCAGTACTTC	CASSLGHGLADPSYEQYF
.	TRBJ2-7	TRBV12-5	.	TGTGCTAGTGGTTTGCGAGTCGGCGAGCAGTACTTC	CASGLRVGEQYF
.	TRBJ2-1	TRBV9	TRBD2	TGTGCCAGCAGGGGCACCAGGGGCCTAGCGGGGGACAATGAGCAGTTCTTC	CASRGTRGLAGDNEQFF
few	TRBJ2-3	TRBV11-2	.	TGTGCCAGCAGCCTAGGCGGCACAGATACGCAGTATTTT	CASSLGGTDTQYF
.	TRBJ1-1	TRBV5-4	.	TGTGCCAGCAGCTCGCCCAGGGGTAAGGTCACTGAAGCTTTCTTT	CASSSPRGKVTEAFF
.	TRBJ2-5	TRBV20-1	.	TGCAGTGCTAGCGTAGAGACCCAGTACTTC	CSASVETQYF
few	TRBJ2-2	TRBV11-3	TRBD2	TGTGCCAGCGGAAGGACTAGCTGGGCCGGGGAGCTGTTTTTT	CASGRTSWAGELFF
.	TRBJ2-1	TRBV19	.	TGTGCCAGTAGTATAGATGCGGAAAGCTCCTACAATGAGCAGTTCTTC	CASSIDAESSYNEQFF
few	TRBJ2-5	TRBV5-1	TRBD1	TGCGCCAGCAGCCACTCCGGGACAGGGATGCAAGAGACCCAGTACTTC	CASSHSGTGMQETQYF
.	TRBJ2-2	TRBV6-5	.	TGTGCCAGCATTTTTACTGATAACACCGGGGAGCTGTTTTTT	CASIFTDNTGELFF